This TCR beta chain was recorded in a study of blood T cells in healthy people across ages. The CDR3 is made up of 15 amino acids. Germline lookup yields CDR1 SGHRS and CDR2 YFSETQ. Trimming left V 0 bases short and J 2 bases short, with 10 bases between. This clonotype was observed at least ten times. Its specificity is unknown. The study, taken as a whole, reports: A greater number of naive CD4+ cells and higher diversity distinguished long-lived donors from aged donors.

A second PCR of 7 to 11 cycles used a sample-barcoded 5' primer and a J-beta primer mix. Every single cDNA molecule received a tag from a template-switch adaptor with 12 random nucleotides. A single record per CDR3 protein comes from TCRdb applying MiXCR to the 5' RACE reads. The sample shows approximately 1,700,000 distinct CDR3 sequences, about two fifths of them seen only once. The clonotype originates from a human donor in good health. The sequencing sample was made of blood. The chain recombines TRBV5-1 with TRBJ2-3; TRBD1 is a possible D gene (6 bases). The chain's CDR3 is CASSLDRAHTDTQYF. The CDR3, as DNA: TGCGCCAGCAGCTTGGACAGGGCCCACACAGATACGCAGTATTTT. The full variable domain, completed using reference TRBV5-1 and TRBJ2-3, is KAGVTQTPRYLIKTRGQQVTLSCSPISGHRSVSWYQQTPGQGLQFLFEYFSETQRNKGNFPGRFSGRQFSNSRSEMNVSTLELGDSALYLCASSLDRAHTDTQYFGPGTRLTVL.